The 32 T cell receptor beta chains listed next were all sequenced from one sample in a study of T cells after posttransplantation cyclophosphamide. The naive gate required viable CD3+CD4+ or CD3+CD8+ cells with CCR7+CD45RA+CD45RO-CD95-CD27+CD28+ phenotype. The data were produced by immunoSEQ multiplex PCR, yet TCRdb's version contains in-frame clones alone and is incomplete. The sample includes 25,000 to 40,000 clones, 91% of them seen just once. The sequencing sample was made of naive CD4+ T cells sorted from blood. The receptors originated from a man aged 30 to 39 in good health and a related stem cell transplant donor.

This rearrangement joins TRBV25-1 to TRBJ1-1, with TRBD1 matching 7 bases. Germline V gives CDR1 MGHDK, CDR2 SYGVNS. Trimming removed 7 bases from V and 0 bases from J; junction bases left unmatched: 5. The CDR3 is 14 amino acids. The CDR3 DNA follows: TGTGCCAGCAAGGGACAGCCCATGAACACTGAAGCTTTCTTT. This encodes CASKGQPMNTEAFF.

The chain links TRBV7-3 to TRBJ2-3; D call uncertain. CDR3 length: 13 residues. Deletions cut 3 bases from V and 0 bases from J, with 4 bases between. The germline V gene has CDR1 SGHTA and CDR2 FQGTGA. CDR3 loop: CASSFGSTDTQYF. The CDR3 nucleotides read TGTGCCAGCAGCTTCGGGAGCACAGATACGCAGTATTTT. Complete variable domain (other parts from reference TRBV7-3 and TRBJ2-3): GAGVSQTPSNKVTEKGKYVELRCDPISGHTALYWYRQSLGQGPEFLIYFQGTGAADDSGLPNDRFFAVRPEGSVSTLKIQRTERGDSAVYLCASSFGSTDTQYFGPGTRLTVL.

V is TRBV7-6 and J is TRBJ2-7, with TRBD1 as a possible D gene (6 bases). V dropped 3 bases and J dropped 2 bases, with 8 bases sitting between them. CDR1 is SGHVS, CDR2 FNYEAQ, per germline. The CDR3 totals 13 residues. In DNA form, the CDR3 reads TGTGCCAGCAGCTTGGACAGTACCTACGAGCAGTACTTC. Amino acids: CASSLDSTYEQYF.

To note about this clone: One junction end does not reproduce the germline sequence, and a read error may be involved. The chain employs TRBV9 and TRBJ2-7, with D perhaps matching TRBD2 (5 bases). The CDR3 runs 15 residues. Germline lookup yields CDR1 SGDLS and CDR2 YYNGEE. This chain's CDR3 is CASSPSPGWAYEQYF. CDR3 DNA sequence: TGTGCCAGCAGCCCCTCTCCGGGGTGGGCCTACGAGCAGTACTTT.

DNA of the CDR3: TGTGCCACCAGCCGGGACAGGGGAGACACTGAAGCTTTCTTT. Translation: CATSRDRGDTEAFF. The chain links TRBV15 to TRBJ1-1, with 10 bases matching TRBD1. The J segment lost 3 bases and the V segment lost 5 bases, leaving 3 bases of the junction unmatched. The germline V gene has CDR1 LNHNV and CDR2 YYDKDF (reference sequence). The CDR3 has 14 amino acids.

This clone appeared once. The chain links TRBV7-2 to TRBJ1-6; D unresolved. Germline CDR1 and CDR2: SGHTA and FQGNSA. V shed 5 bases and J shed 0 bases, with 20 bases lying between them. CDR3 length: 19 residues. The CDR3 spells CASSPSVGSSSSYNSPLHF. The CDR3 DNA reads TGTGCCAGCAGCCCGTCCGTGGGCAGTTCGAGCTCCTATAATTCACCCCTCCACTTT.

The count of this clone is one. The V call is TRBV18, the J call TRBJ2-5, with 7 bases matching TRBD1. Germline V lookup: CDR1 KGHSH, CDR2 LQKENI. With 1 base clipped from V and 5 bases from J, the junction kept 7 bases outside the gene matches. The CDR3 sequence is 15 residues long. The DNA for the CDR3 is TGTGCCAGCTCACCACGGTCAGGGGGTAGGGAGACCCAGTACTTC. Protein product: CASSPRSGGRETQYF.

The chain employs TRBV11-1 and TRBJ1-3; TRBD1 aligns across 7 bases. This CDR3 has 15 amino acids. Per germline, CDR1 SGHAT and CDR2 FQDESV (reference sequence). The V and J ends lost 5 bases and 0 bases, in that order; junction bases with no gene match: 4. In DNA, the CDR3 is TGTGCCAGCAGCAACCGGGACAGCTCTGGAAACACCATATATTTT. It yields the protein CASSNRDSSGNTIYF.

The CDR3 region is CASSPSGLSYGYTF. In DNA form, the CDR3 reads TGTGCCAGCTCACCTTCGGGACTCTCCTATGGCTACACCTTC. This sequence joins TRBV18 and TRBJ1-2; weak D call: TRBD1 (5 bases). Trimming shortened V by 3 bases and J by 4 bases, and 12 bases separated the two germline ends. This CDR3 has 14 amino acids. Germline assignment: CDR1 KGHSH and CDR2 LQKENI.

This clone was found a few times. The V and J genes are TRBV5-5 and TRBJ1-1; D gene uncertain. The CDR3 extends over 13 amino acids. With 3 bases removed from V and 1 base from J, the gap between germline ends came to 7 bases. The germline V gene has CDR1 SGHKS and CDR2 YYEKEE (reference sequence). DNA for the CDR3: TGTGCCAGCAGCTGGCCCCAGAACACTGAAGCTTTCTTT. This gives the protein CASSWPQNTEAFF.

As to this clone: Other nucleotide sequences in the sample specify the same CDR3. This chain joins TRBV7-9 and TRBJ1-5, with 9 bases fitting TRBD1. The CDR3 sequence is 16 residues long. Trimming cost V 5 bases and J 2 bases; bases outside gene matches: 7. Germline values: CDR1 SEHNR, CDR2 FQNEAQ (reference sequence). CDR3 protein: CASSLGTGGGNQPQHF. The CDR3 DNA is TGTGCCAGCAGCCTAGGCACAGGGGGCGGCAATCAGCCCCAGCATTTT.

About this clone itself: At one end the junction does not follow the germline gene, possibly because of a read error. The chain uses TRBV5-1 and TRBJ1-1; weak D call: TRBD1 (6 bases). Germline values: CDR1 SGHRS, CDR2 YFSETQ. This CDR3 has 20 amino acids. CDR3 nucleotides: TGCGCCAGCACCTTGGGGGACACAAGGGTCCCTATACCCATGAACACTGAAGCTTTCTTT. Translation gives CASTLGDTRVPIPMNTEAFF.

This clone was seen a single time. The chain joins TRBV7-3 to TRBJ2-3, with 8 bases identical to TRBD2. CDR3 size: 15 residues. CDR1 is SGHTA, CDR2 FQGTGA, per germline. Losses at the gene ends were 2 bases for V and 4 bases for J; bases not matched to a gene: 5. CDR3 amino acids: CASSLRAGAADTQYF. Here the CDR3 DNA reads TGTGCCAGCAGCTTACGAGCGGGGGCGGCAGATACGCAGTATTTT.

The chain joins TRBV6-1 to TRBJ1-3; D is ambiguous. Germline V gene sequence: CDR1 MNHNS, CDR2 SASEGT. The CDR3 is 15 residues long. Trimming stripped 8 bases from V and 0 bases from J, with 14 bases between. The CDR3 protein is CASALERSSGNTIYF. In nucleotides, the CDR3 is TGTGCCAGCGCCCTAGAGCGGAGCTCTGGAAACACCATATATTTT.

The J gene is TRBJ1-2, the V gene TRBV5-1; possible D gene TRBD1, 6 bases. Germline V gene data show CDR1 as SGHRS and CDR2 as YFSETQ. CDR3 length: 17 amino acids. V dropped 0 bases and J dropped 2 bases, with 17 bases sitting between them. The CDR3 bases are TGCGCCAGCAGCTTGGACGTTTTGAGGGGGGGAAACTATGGCTACACCTTC. Translating gives CASSLDVLRGGNYGYTF.

This clone was recorded only once. CDR3 sequence reads: CASSSLDSGTDTQYF. DNA of the CDR3: TGTGCCAGTAGTTCCCTGGATAGCGGCACAGATACGCAGTATTTT. The V gene is TRBV19, the J gene TRBJ2-3, with D possibly TRBD2 on 5 matching bases. There are 15 residues in the CDR3. Between the trimmed V and J ends, which lost 5 bases and 1 base, there was a span of 13 bases. CDR1 is LNHDA, CDR2 SQIVND, per germline (reference sequence).

CDR3 in DNA: TGCGCCAGCAGCAGACTAGCGGGGGGTAGCACAGATACGCAGTATTTT. Amino acids: CASSRLAGGSTDTQYF. The chain links TRBV5-1 to TRBJ2-3; 13 bases align to TRBD2. The CDR3 totals 16 residues. Germline V lookup: CDR1 SGHRS, CDR2 YFSETQ. With 4 bases clipped from V and 0 bases from J, the junction kept 2 bases outside the gene matches.

The chain joins TRBV7-6 to TRBJ2-3, with 8 bases identical to TRBD2. From germline, CDR1 is SGHVS and CDR2 FNYEAQ. V lost 0 bases to trimming and J lost 2 bases; unmatched junction nucleotides: 16. The CDR3 consists of 20 residues. This CDR3 is CASSLAAQISSGAYTDTQYF. As DNA, the CDR3 is TGTGCCAGCAGCTTAGCTGCCCAGATTAGTAGCGGGGCCTACACAGATACGCAGTATTTT. The full variable domain, its missing parts supplied by reference TRBV7-6 and TRBJ2-3, is GAGVSQSPRYKVTKRGQDVALRCDPISGHVSLYWYRQALGQGPEFLTYFNYEAQQDKSGLPNDRFSAERPEGSISTLTIQRTEQRDSAMYRCASSLAAQISSGAYTDTQYFGPGTRLTVL.

V is TRBV28 and J is TRBJ2-7; 13 positions agree with TRBD2. CDR1 MDHEN and CDR2 SYDVKM come from the germline V gene. CDR3 size: 18 residues. With 5 bases clipped from V and 6 bases from J, the junction kept 16 bases outside the gene matches. The CDR3 nucleotides read TGTGCCAGCAGTAAGCGACTACTAGCGGGGGGGAAGTCCGGCGAGCAGTACTTC. Protein product: CASSKRLLAGGKSGEQYF.

J is TRBJ2-3 and V is TRBV29-1, with 7 bases aligning to TRBD1. V shed 5 bases and J 8 bases; nucleotides not matched to a gene: 16. The CDR3 is made up of 15 amino acids. Per germline, CDR1 SQVTM and CDR2 ANQGSEA. The CDR3, as DNA: TGCAGCGTTCGTCCCGGGACAGATCCGGCCGGTACGCAGTATTTT. It specifies CSVRPGTDPAGTQYF.

CDR3 region: CAISESLQGPGELFF. In nucleotides, the CDR3 is TGTGCCATCAGTGAGTCCTTACAGGGTCCCGGGGAGCTGTTTTTT. The rearrangement links TRBV10-3 to TRBJ2-2; possible D gene TRBD1, 6 bases. CDR1 is ENHRY, CDR2 SYGVKD, per germline. CDR3 length: 15 residues. Trimming pared 0 bases from V and 6 bases from J, leaving 11 bases between.

The gene calls are TRBV5-1 and TRBJ2-7, with 15 bases fitting TRBD2. The CDR3 sequence is 17 residues long. V was pared by 3 bases and J by 0 bases, with 4 bases of the junction left unmatched. Germline V gives CDR1 SGHRS, CDR2 YFSETQ. Written as DNA, the CDR3 is TGCGCCAGCAGCTGGGGACTAGCGGGGGGCACCTCCTACGAGCAGTACTTC. Residues: CASSWGLAGGTSYEQYF.

The chain joins TRBV2 to TRBJ2-7, with 10 bases matching TRBD2. The CDR3 has 15 amino acids. With 2 bases clipped from V and 5 bases from J, the junction kept 6 bases outside the gene matches. Germline assignment: CDR1 SNHLY and CDR2 FYNNEI. CDR3 nucleotide sequence: TGTGCCAGCAGTGAAAGTACTAGCGGGGTCAACGAGCAGTACTTC. Translated, it gives CASSESTSGVNEQYF.

V gene TRBV7-9 combines with J gene TRBJ1-5; TRBD1 agrees at 7 bases. The germline V gene encodes CDR1 SEHNR and CDR2 FQNEAQ (reference sequence). After removal of 1 base from V and 7 bases from J, the junction contained 7 bases not matched to a gene. The CDR3 sequence is 15 residues long. The CDR3 loop reads CASSLGQGLRQPQHF. The CDR3 DNA reads as TGTGCCAGCAGCTTAGGACAGGGCCTCAGGCAGCCCCAGCATTTT.

The chain links TRBV11-3 to TRBJ2-2; D gene unclear. V lost 5 bases, J lost 1 base, and 5 bases lay in between. This CDR3 is 13 amino acids long. Germline assignment: CDR1 SGHNT and CDR2 YENEEA. CDR3 protein: CASSRVNTGELFF. In DNA form, the CDR3 reads TGTGCCAGCAGCCGGGTGAACACCGGGGAGCTGTTTTTT.

The chain uses TRBV19 and TRBJ1-4; 7 bases match TRBD1. After removal of 3 bases from V and 3 bases from J, the junction contained 7 bases not matched to a gene. The CDR3 spans 16 residues. The V gene's germline CDR1 is LNHDA and CDR2 SQIVND (reference sequence). In nucleotides, the CDR3 is TGTGCCAGTAGTATCGACCTGACAGGGCCTAATGAAAAACTGTTTTTT. It translates to CASSIDLTGPNEKLFF.

V and J are TRBV19 and TRBJ1-4, with D tentatively TRBD1 (5 bases). Trimming left V 3 bases short and J 0 bases short, with 8 bases between. This CDR3 spans 15 amino acids. Germline V CDR1 and CDR2: LNHDA, SQIVND (reference sequence). The CDR3 spells CASSMGGATNEKLFF. In nucleotides, the CDR3 is TGTGCCAGTAGTATGGGGGGGGCAACTAATGAAAAACTGTTTTTT.

The V call is TRBV25-1, the J call TRBJ2-7, with 7 positions matching TRBD1. Looked up from germline, CDR1 is MGHDK and CDR2 is SYGVNS. The ends lost 8 bases at V and 5 bases at J; junction bases unmatched: 9. CDR3 size: 13 residues. This CDR3 reads CASLGDRRDEQYF. The CDR3 DNA sequence: TGTGCCAGCTTGGGGGACAGAAGGGACGAGCAGTACTTC.

The V and J genes are TRBV7-3 and TRBJ2-1, with TRBD2 matching 9 bases. The CDR3 runs 16 residues. The germline V gene encodes CDR1 SGHTA and CDR2 FQGTGA. V trimming: 5 bases; J trimming: 3 bases; junction bases outside the gene matches: 8. The CDR3 DNA follows: TGTGCCAGCAGCCACCGGGTAGCGGGGGTCTACAATGAGCAGTTCTTC. Its protein product is CASSHRVAGVYNEQFF.

Here the CDR3 reads CASSLNYNEQFF. The CDR3 bases are TGTGCCAGCAGCCTAAATTACAATGAGCAGTTCTTC. This chain joins TRBV9 and TRBJ2-1; D gene unclear. Germline V gene lookup returns CDR1 SGDLS and CDR2 YYNGEE. There are 12 residues in the CDR3. Between the trimmed V and J ends, which lost 4 bases and 4 bases, there was a span of 6 bases.

J is TRBJ1-1 and V is TRBV5-4; 8 nucleotides agree with TRBD1. In germline, CDR1 is SGHNT, CDR2 YYREEE (reference sequence). The J segment lost 1 base and the V segment lost 5 bases, leaving 7 bases of the junction unmatched. The CDR3 sequence is 15 residues long. The CDR3 DNA follows: TGTGCCAGCAGTCACCAACAGGGGGAGAACACTGAAGCTTTCTTT. It yields the protein CASSHQQGENTEAFF.

The gene calls are TRBV6-1 and TRBJ1-5; D is unresolved. This CDR3 is 13 amino acids long. V gave up 6 bases and J gave up 6 bases, with 12 bases separating them. CDR1 and CDR2 (germline): MNHNS, SASEGT. The CDR3 here is CASRGLLLQPQHF. The CDR3 coding sequence is TGTGCCAGCAGAGGACTTTTGCTTCAGCCCCAGCATTTT.